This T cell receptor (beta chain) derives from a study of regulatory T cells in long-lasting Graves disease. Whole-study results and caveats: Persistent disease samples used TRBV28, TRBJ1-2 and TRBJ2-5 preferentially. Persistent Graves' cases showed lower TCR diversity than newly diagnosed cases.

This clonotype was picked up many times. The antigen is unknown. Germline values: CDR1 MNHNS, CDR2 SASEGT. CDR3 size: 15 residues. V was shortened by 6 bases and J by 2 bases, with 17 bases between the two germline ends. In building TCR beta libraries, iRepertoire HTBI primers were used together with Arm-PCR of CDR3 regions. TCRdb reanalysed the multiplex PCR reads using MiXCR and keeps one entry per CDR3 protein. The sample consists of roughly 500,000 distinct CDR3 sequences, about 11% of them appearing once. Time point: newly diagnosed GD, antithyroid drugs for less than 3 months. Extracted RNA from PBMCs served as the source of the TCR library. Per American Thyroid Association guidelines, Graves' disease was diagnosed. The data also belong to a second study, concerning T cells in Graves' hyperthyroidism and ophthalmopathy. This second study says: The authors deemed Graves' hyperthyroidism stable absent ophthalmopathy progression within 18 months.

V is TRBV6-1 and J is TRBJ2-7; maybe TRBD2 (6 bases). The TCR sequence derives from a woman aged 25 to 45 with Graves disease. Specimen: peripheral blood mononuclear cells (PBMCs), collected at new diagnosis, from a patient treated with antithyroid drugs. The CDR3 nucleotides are TGTGCCAGCAGGGGGGAGGAGCCTACCCCCTACGAGCAGTACTTC. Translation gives CASRGEEPTPYEQYF.